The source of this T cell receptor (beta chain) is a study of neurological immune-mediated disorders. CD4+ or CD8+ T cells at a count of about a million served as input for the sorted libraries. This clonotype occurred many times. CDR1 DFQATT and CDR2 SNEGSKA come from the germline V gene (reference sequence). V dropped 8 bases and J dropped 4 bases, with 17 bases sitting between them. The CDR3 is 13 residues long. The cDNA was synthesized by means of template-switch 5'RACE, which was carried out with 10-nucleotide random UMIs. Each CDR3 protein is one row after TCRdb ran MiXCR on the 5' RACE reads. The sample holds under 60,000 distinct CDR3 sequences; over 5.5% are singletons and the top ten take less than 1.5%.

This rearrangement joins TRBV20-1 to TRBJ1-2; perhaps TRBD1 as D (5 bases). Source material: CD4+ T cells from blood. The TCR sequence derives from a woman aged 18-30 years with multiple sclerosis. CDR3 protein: CSSSSGTGYGYTF. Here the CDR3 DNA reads TGCAGTAGTAGCTCCGGGACGGGCTATGGCTACACCTTC.